The following is a T cell receptor beta chain sequence with its context. Its antigen is not known. The repertoire was sequenced with immunoSEQ multiplex PCR; TCRdb's copy has only in-frame clones and lacks some. The sample carries 450,000 to 550,000 clones, about nine tenths recorded once. These data are taken from a study of Ad26.COV2.S vaccination and SARS-CoV-2 variants. The overall study: Ad26.COV2.S arm of COV1001 included the donor.

Study-wide points: Substantial post-vaccination breadth of spike-specific CD8+ and CD4+ T cell responses was reported.

Treatment denoted: roughly 20 received Ad26.COV2.S at low or high dose, single or two shots; about 5 received placebo; per-sample allocation not given. Specimen acquisition occurred on day 63 following the initial vaccine or placebo injection. Ad26.COV2.S expressed prefusion-stabilized spike from the original Wuhan strain. The V end lost 6 bases, the J end lost 7 bases, and 13 bases lay between the germline ends. This CDR3 has 13 residues. In germline, CDR1 is MDHEN, CDR2 SYDVKM. This chain links TRBV28 with TRBJ1-3; a weak D match, TRBD1 (5 bases). The source is a person aged 18-65 years who received the Ad26.COV2.S COVID-19 vaccine or a placebo. The source was peripheral blood, collected in a trial of Ad26.COV2.S vaccine versus placebo. The DNA for the CDR3 is TGTGCCAGCAGGAGGGGAATGGGGAACACCATATATTTT. This translates into CASRRGMGNTIYF.